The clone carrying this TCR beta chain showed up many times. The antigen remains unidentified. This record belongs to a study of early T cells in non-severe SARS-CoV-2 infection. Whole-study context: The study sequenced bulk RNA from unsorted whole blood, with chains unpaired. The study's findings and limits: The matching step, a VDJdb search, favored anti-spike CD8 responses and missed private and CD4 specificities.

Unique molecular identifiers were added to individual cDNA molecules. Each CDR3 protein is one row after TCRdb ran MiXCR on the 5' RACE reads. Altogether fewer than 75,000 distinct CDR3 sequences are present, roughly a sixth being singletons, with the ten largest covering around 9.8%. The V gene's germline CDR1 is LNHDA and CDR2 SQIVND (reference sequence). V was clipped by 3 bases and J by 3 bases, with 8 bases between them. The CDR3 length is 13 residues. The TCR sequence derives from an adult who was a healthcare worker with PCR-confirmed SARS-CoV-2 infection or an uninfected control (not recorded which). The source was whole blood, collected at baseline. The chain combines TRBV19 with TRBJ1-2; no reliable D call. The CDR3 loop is CASSIGQHYGYTF. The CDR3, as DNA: TGTGCCAGTAGTATCGGGCAGCACTATGGCTACACCTTC.